Listed here are 30 T cell receptor beta chains from one sample, sequenced in a study of cytomegalovirus exposure and HLA in healthy donors. PCR amplification relied on 60 Vbeta primers (plus 13 Jbeta primers). Assay: immunoSEQ multiplex PCR; the TCRdb copy retains only in-frame clones and omits some. Here the sample spans about 160,000 clones, 79% being singletons. The sequencing sample was made of PBMCs. The receptors stem from a middle-aged man in good health and CMV-seropositive.

This chain links TRBV15 with TRBJ2-2, with D unclear. Germline loops: CDR1 LNHNV, CDR2 YYDKDF (reference sequence). The CDR3 is 16 amino acids. Between the trimmed V and J ends, which lost 0 bases and 2 bases, there was a span of 10 bases. DNA of the CDR3: TGTGCCACCAGCAGAGATTACGCCTACAACACCGGGGAGCTGTTTTTT. Translation gives CATSRDYAYNTGELFF.

The chain links TRBV11-3 to TRBJ1-3; tentative D call: TRBD1 (5 bases). V was cut by 6 bases and J by 2 bases, with 14 bases left in between. Per the germline V gene, CDR1 is SGHNT and CDR2 is YENEEA. The CDR3 runs 15 residues. CDR3 in amino acids: CASSRGGQPGNTIYF. Here the CDR3 DNA reads TGTGCCAGCAGTAGGGGAGGCCAGCCTGGAAACACCATATATTTT.

CDR3 region: CASSLLPSGRPSYEQYF. CDR3 sequence (DNA): TGCGCCAGCAGCTTGCTTCCTAGCGGGAGGCCGTCGTACGAGCAGTACTTC. The chain uses TRBV5-1 and TRBJ2-7; 11 nucleotides agree with TRBD2. Unmatched junction bases numbered 10, after V lost 1 base and J lost 4 bases. Germline CDR1 is SGHRS and CDR2 is YFSETQ. The CDR3 length is 17 residues. Full variable domain (outside the CDR3, taken from reference TRBV5-1 and TRBJ2-7): KAGVTQTPRYLIKTRGQQVTLSCSPISGHRSVSWYQQTPGQGLQFLFEYFSETQRNKGNFPGRFSGRQFSNSRSEMNVSTLELGDSALYLCASSLLPSGRPSYEQYFGPGTRLTVT.

V is TRBV11-2 and J is TRBJ2-1, with TRBD2 identical over 13 bases. Trimming took 5 bases from V and 4 from J; bases not matched to a gene: 5. The V gene's germline CDR1 is SGHAT and CDR2 FQNNGV. CDR3 length: 16 residues. CDR3 in DNA: TGTGCCAGCAGCCCCTCGACTAGCGGGAGGTACAATGAGCAGTTCTTC. Translating it yields CASSPSTSGRYNEQFF.

This clone was seen more than once but under ten times. The chain combines TRBV5-1 with TRBJ2-7, with 11 positions matching TRBD2. V trimming: 3 bases; J trimming: 1 base; junction bases outside the gene matches: 18. CDR1 and CDR2 from the germline V gene are SGHRS and YFSETQ. This CDR3 spans 20 amino acids. CDR3 coding DNA: TGCGCCAGCAGCTCCCCTGCCGGGACTAGCGGCACCTTCGGATCCTACGAGCAGTACTTC. Its protein product is CASSSPAGTSGTFGSYEQYF.

In the case of this clone: This sample includes further DNA sequences coding for the same CDR3. The rearrangement joins TRBV18 to TRBJ2-3; D may be TRBD2 (5 bases). Germline V CDR1 and CDR2: KGHSH, LQKENI. The V gene lost 3 bases and the J gene lost 3 bases, with 10 bases spanning the gap. CDR3 length equals 14 residues. The CDR3 loop reads CASSPVRETDTQYF. As DNA, the CDR3 is TGTGCCAGCTCACCGGTGAGGGAAACAGATACGCAGTATTTT.

This rearrangement joins TRBV6-1 to TRBJ2-3; 7 positions match TRBD1. The CDR3 length is 14 residues. CDR1 is MNHNS and CDR2 is SASEGT in the germline V gene. Trimming took 8 bases from V and 4 from J; bases not matched to a gene: 9. The CDR3 here is CASGLTGESDTQYF. CDR3 bases: TGTGCCAGCGGATTAACAGGGGAATCAGATACGCAGTATTTT.

This chain joins TRBV2 and TRBJ1-3, with no clear D. V shed 4 bases and J shed 7 bases, with 11 bases lying between them. This CDR3 contains 13 residues. Germline V gives CDR1 SNHLY, CDR2 FYNNEI. The DNA for the CDR3 is TGTGCCAGCAGTGGAGTACGTGGTAACACCATATATTTT. The encoded protein is CASSGVRGNTIYF.

The chain employs TRBV5-1 and TRBJ2-5, with 11 bases that match TRBD2. The assigned J gene may be wrong: the sequence end matches TRBJ2-7 better. This CDR3 spans 15 amino acids. Germline CDR1 and CDR2: SGHRS and YFSETQ. CDR3 sequence (DNA): TGCGCCAGCAGCTTAATAGCGGGAGGGCCTCACGAGCAGTACTTC. It yields the protein CASSLIAGGPHEQYF.

This chain uses TRBV30 with TRBJ2-3; 13 positions match TRBD2. The CDR3 contains 15 residues. Germline lookup yields CDR1 GTSNPN and CDR2 SVGIG (reference sequence). V shed 5 bases and J 4 bases; nucleotides not matched to a gene: 6. CDR3 sequence reads: CAWGLAGAASDTQYF. The CDR3 DNA reads as TGTGCCTGGGGACTAGCGGGAGCGGCGTCAGATACGCAGTATTTT.

The genes are TRBV11-2 and TRBJ2-3, with TRBD1 matching 10 bases. CDR3 length: 15 amino acids. Germline V gives CDR1 SGHAT, CDR2 FQNNGV. V shed 4 bases, J shed 1 base, and the junction held 2 bases outside the gene matches. For the CDR3, the DNA is TGTGCCAGCAGCTATGGGACAGGGGGCACAGATACGCAGTATTTT. Protein: CASSYGTGGTDTQYF.

J is TRBJ1-4 and V is TRBV4-2; D is ambiguous. CDR1 is LGHNA, CDR2 YNFKEQ, per germline. V lost 0 bases and J lost 8, with 10 bases in between. The CDR3 spans 14 residues. The CDR3 nucleotides read TGTGCCAGCAGCCAAGACGCGCGGGCCGAAAAACTGTTTTTT. Translated: CASSQDARAEKLFF.

This chain joins TRBV13 and TRBJ1-4, with D possibly TRBD1 on 5 matching bases. Per the germline V gene, CDR1 is PRHDT and CDR2 is FYEKMQ (reference sequence). Trimming stripped 2 bases from V and 4 bases from J, with 14 bases between. The CDR3 covers 16 residues. As DNA, the CDR3 is TGTGCCAGCAGCTTATGGGCCGGGACTGATAATGAAAAACTGTTTTTT. It translates to CASSLWAGTDNEKLFF.

This clone showed up just a few times. This chain connects TRBV9 to TRBJ1-2; the match to TRBD1 covers 9 bases. J was trimmed by 7 bases and V by 3 bases; bases with no gene match: 10. Germline CDR1 and CDR2: SGDLS and YYNGEE. This CDR3 spans 15 amino acids. CDR3 in amino acids: CASSEMRTGVSGYTF. The CDR3 region has the DNA TGTGCCAGCAGCGAGATGCGGACAGGGGTATCTGGCTACACCTTC.

This clone was detected a few times. The chain has TRBV11-2 and TRBJ1-3; tentative D call: TRBD1 (5 bases). The CDR3 loop spans 15 amino acids. The germline V gene encodes CDR1 SGHAT and CDR2 FQNNGV. V gave up 0 bases and J gave up 4 bases, with 10 bases separating them. CDR3 coding DNA: TGTGCCAGCAGCTTAGACGGCGGGGGGGGAAACACCATATATTTT. Its protein product is CASSLDGGGGNTIYF.

The chain recombines TRBV9 with TRBJ2-2, with 9 bases fitting TRBD2. This CDR3 region has 16 residues. Germline V gene sequence: CDR1 SGDLS, CDR2 YYNGEE. After removal of 2 bases from V and 0 bases from J, the junction contained 2 bases not matched to a gene. This chain's CDR3 is CASSVLAGANTGELFF. The CDR3 DNA reads TGTGCCAGCAGCGTGTTAGCGGGGGCGAACACCGGGGAGCTGTTTTTT.

The J gene is TRBJ1-1, the V gene TRBV28; D is perhaps TRBD1 (5 bases). Trimming removed 2 bases at V and 1 base at J, with 14 bases between. CDR3 size: 16 residues. Per the germline V gene, CDR1 is MDHEN and CDR2 is SYDVKM. This CDR3 is CASSLPSGFWNTEAFF. CDR3 bases: TGTGCCAGCAGTTTACCGTCAGGGTTCTGGAACACTGAAGCTTTCTTT.

This chain uses TRBV10-2 with TRBJ2-1; no firm D call. The CDR3 consists of 12 residues. CDR1 WSHSY and CDR2 SAAADI come from the germline V gene. The V and J ends lost 4 bases and 4 bases respectively, with 5 bases between them. In nucleotides, the CDR3 is TGCGCCAGCAGTGCGTATTACAATGAGCAGTTCTTC. It yields the protein CASSAYYNEQFF.

The rearrangement uses TRBV28 and TRBJ2-7; D perhaps matches TRBD1 (6 bases). The CDR3 is made up of 14 amino acids. The V end was cut by 3 bases, the J end by 5 bases, with 14 bases between. Germline V lookup: CDR1 MDHEN, CDR2 SYDVKM. In DNA form, the CDR3 reads TGTGCCAGCAGTTTTCTGGGGGCTAACGACGAGCAGTACTTC. Translation: CASSFLGANDEQYF.

The chain has TRBV9 and TRBJ1-1; 7 bases are a match to TRBD1. CDR1 is SGDLS, CDR2 YYNGEE, per germline. With V trimmed by 2 bases and J by 6 bases, 7 bases remained unmatched. The CDR3 covers 14 residues. The CDR3 sequence is CASSVDRDQAEAFF. CDR3 DNA sequence: TGTGCCAGCAGCGTCGACAGGGACCAAGCTGAAGCTTTCTTT.

This sequence joins TRBV29-1 and TRBJ2-4, with D possibly TRBD2 on 5 matching bases. The CDR3 consists of 12 residues. The germline CDR1 and CDR2 sequences are SQVTM and ANQGSEA. The V end was cut by 5 bases, the J end by 6 bases, with 11 bases between. The CDR3 here is CSVTPLGNIQYF. In DNA form, the CDR3 reads TGCAGCGTTACGCCACTAGGAAACATTCAGTACTTC.

The CDR3 DNA follows: TGTGCCAGCAGCTGGGGGGGCAGCGGGAGCTCCTACGAGCAGTACTTC. This sequence encodes CASSWGGSGSSYEQYF. J is TRBJ2-7 and V is TRBV7-2; 8 bases agree with TRBD2. J was trimmed by 0 bases and V by 4 bases; bases with no gene match: 8. The CDR3 length is 16 residues. Germline loops: CDR1 SGHTA, CDR2 FQGNSA. Looking up the rest from reference TRBV7-2 and TRBJ2-7 gives the full variable domain: GAGVSQSPSNKVTEKGKDVELRCDPISGHTALYWYRQSLGQGLEFLIYFQGNSAPDKSGLPSDRFSAERTGGSVSTLTIQRTQQEDSAVYLCASSWGGSGSSYEQYFGPGTRLTVT.

The V gene is TRBV28, the J gene TRBJ2-5; TRBD1 matches 10 bases. The CDR3 length is 14 residues. J lost 5 bases, V lost 6 bases, and 6 bases had no gene match. The germline V gene has CDR1 MDHEN and CDR2 SYDVKM. The CDR3: CASRWTGGGETQYF. DNA of the CDR3: TGTGCCAGCAGATGGACAGGGGGTGGGGAGACCCAGTACTTC.

The chain has TRBV6-4 and TRBJ2-2; D unresolved. V lost 4 bases and J lost 4, with 10 bases in between. The germline V gene has CDR1 MRHNA and CDR2 SNTAGT. The CDR3 loop spans 14 amino acids. CDR3 nucleotide sequence: TGTGCCAGCAGTGCTGTACAAAGCACCGGGGAGCTGTTTTTT. This translates into CASSAVQSTGELFF.

Concerning this clone: This same CDR3 is encoded by further DNA sequences in the sample. J is TRBJ2-1 and V is TRBV28; D may be TRBD2 (5 bases). Trimming left V 6 bases short and J 5 bases short, with 20 bases between. The germline CDR1 and CDR2 sequences are MDHEN and SYDVKM. The CDR3 is 16 residues long. CDR3 sequence: CASSSLRGPSNNEQFF. The CDR3 DNA sequence: TGTGCCAGCAGCTCCCTCCGCGGGCCTAGCAACAATGAGCAGTTCTTC.

The chain is built from TRBV11-2 and TRBJ2-5; the D gene is possibly TRBD2 (6 bases). The J call may be faulty, since TRBJ2-7 better matches the DNA end. CDR1 is SGHAT and CDR2 is FQNNGV in the germline V gene. CDR3 length: 17 amino acids. The CDR3 DNA reads TGTGCCAGCAGCTTAGGTGCCGCGGGGTTCCGTCCCAACGAGCAGTACTTC. Residues: CASSLGAAGFRPNEQYF.

This clone turned up a few times. This sample also contains other DNA sequences that code for the same CDR3. The rearrangement joins TRBV2 to TRBJ2-7, with D perhaps matching TRBD2 (5 bases). The CDR3 totals 14 residues. Germline values: CDR1 SNHLY, CDR2 FYNNEI. Trimming stripped 4 bases from V and 0 bases from J, with 10 bases between. This CDR3 is CASSGGSLSYEQYF. The DNA of the CDR3 is TGTGCCAGCAGTGGAGGGTCTCTCTCCTACGAGCAGTACTTC.

J is TRBJ2-5 and V is TRBV9; 10 nucleotides line up with TRBD2. Germline V gene data show CDR1 as SGDLS and CDR2 as YYNGEE. Unmatched junction bases numbered 7, after V lost 4 bases and J lost 1 base. The CDR3 length is 16 residues. CDR3 in amino acids: CASSFRTSGLQETQYF. CDR3 DNA: TGTGCCAGCAGCTTCAGGACTAGCGGACTCCAAGAGACCCAGTACTTC.

CDR3 region: CASSPTGTVYQPQHF. Here the CDR3 DNA reads TGTGCCAGCAGTCCGACAGGGACAGTTTATCAGCCCCAGCATTTT. The rearrangement joins TRBV6-1 to TRBJ1-5, with 7 bases matching TRBD1. CDR3 length equals 15 residues. Germline CDR1 is MNHNS and CDR2 is SASEGT. With 5 bases clipped from V and 5 bases from J, the junction kept 9 bases outside the gene matches.

The chain has TRBV5-5 and TRBJ2-7; 7 bases align to TRBD2. The CDR3 totals 15 residues. The V gene end was trimmed by 0 bases and the J gene end by 3 bases; junction bases not matched to a gene: 6. Germline CDR1 and CDR2: SGHKS and YYEKEE (reference sequence). The CDR3 is CASSLAGGSYYEQYF. CDR3 DNA: TGTGCCAGCAGCTTGGCGGGCGGGAGTTACTACGAGCAGTACTTC.